The rows below give T cell receptor beta chains drawn from one sample of a study of Tregs in tolerant kidney transplant recipients. Produced via immunoSEQ multiplex PCR; TCRdb's table is partial and in-frame only. The data contain about 110,000 clones, about 90% of them singletons. The source was CD4+ T cells from blood, collected before the transplant. These receptors originate from a human donor who received a combined kidney and bone marrow transplant. Each CDR3 is given with its conserved first and last residue. Each record gives: D gene, clone size, CDR3 length, J gene, V gene, CDR3 protein, CDR3 DNA. The D gene is left open where the match is weak. For some rows the clone size is stated as once, few or many, or as a class when expanded; others skip it.

. . 13 TRBJ1-4 TRBV30 CAWSVQINEKLFF TGTGCCTGGAGTGTGCAGATTAATGAAAAACTGTTTTTT
. . 14 TRBJ1-5 TRBV28 CASSLGRGRQPQHF TGTGCCAGCAGTTTAGGGAGGGGACGTCAGCCCCAGCATTTT
TRBD2 . 18 TRBJ2-3 TRBV4-2 CASSQVGTSGTLTDTQYF TGTGCCAGCAGCCAAGTAGGGACTAGCGGGACGCTCACAGATACGCAGTATTTT
. . 13 TRBJ2-5 TRBV7-2 CASTEYTQETQYF TGTGCCAGCACCGAATACACCCAAGAGACCCAGTACTTC
TRBD2 . 14 TRBJ2-3 TRBV11-2 CASRKGLAGDTQYF TGTGCCAGCAGGAAGGGACTAGCGGGAGATACGCAGTATTTT
. . 13 TRBJ2-1 TRBV7-2 CASSPTTGSEQFF TGTGCCAGCAGCCCCACAACGGGAAGTGAGCAGTTCTTC
TRBD2 . 18 TRBJ2-3 TRBV5-1 CASSAGTSGKPSTDTQYF TGCGCCAGCAGCGCCGGGACTAGCGGAAAACCTAGCACAGATACGCAGTATTTT
. . 14 TRBJ1-1 TRBV7-8 CASSLDGAGTEAFF TGTGCCAGCAGCTTAGATGGGGCCGGCACTGAAGCTTTCTTT
. . 14 TRBJ2-7 TRBV5-1 CASSFHQAGYEQYF TGCGCCAGCAGCTTTCACCAGGCTGGCTACGAGCAGTACTTC
TRBD2 . 15 TRBJ2-3 TRBV27 CASSWEGTNTDTQYF TGTGCCAGCAGCTGGGAGGGGACTAACACAGATACGCAGTATTTT
. . 16 TRBJ1-5 TRBV19 CASSITGVSDNQPQHF TGTGCCAGTAGTATTACGGGGGTCAGTGACAATCAGCCCCAGCATTTT
TRBD1 . 15 TRBJ1-1 TRBV9 CASSAQPTGAAEAFF TGTGCCAGCAGCGCACAGCCGACAGGGGCGGCCGAAGCTTTCTTT
. few 13 TRBJ2-5 TRBV28 CASTPRYRETQYF TGTGCCAGCACCCCTCGCTACCGGGAGACCCAGTACTTC
. . 15 TRBJ2-1 TRBV6-4 CASSDGQGTYNEQFF TGTGCCAGCAGTGACGGGCAGGGAACCTACAATGAGCAGTTCTTC
TRBD1 . 14 TRBJ1-2 TRBV19 CATNPQGGGYGYTF TGTGCCACCAATCCACAGGGGGGTGGCTATGGCTACACCTTC
TRBD1 . 17 TRBJ1-2 TRBV9 CASSVRHGTGSFDGYTF TGTGCCAGCAGCGTACGGCACGGGACAGGGTCGTTCGATGGCTACACCTTC